Listed below are T cell receptor beta chains from one sample, sequenced in a study of persistence of HIV-infected CD4 T cells. Antigen specificity for these receptors is unknown. Data came from immunoSEQ multiplex PCR; TCRdb stores just in-frame clones and leaves some out. The repertoire includes 5,500 to 8,500 clones, 70% to 80% of them detected once, and roughly 70% sits in the top ten. The specimen comprised CD4+ T cells sorted from PBMCs after roughly 18-hour stimulation, sampled from a patient who received antiretroviral therapy. The receptors come from an adult woman with HIV who was CMV-seropositive. Each CDR3 is given without its conserved first and last residue.

V gene: TRBV6-5; J gene: TRBJ2-7; CDR3 protein: ASSYSGTGGFYEQY
V gene: TRBV28; J gene: TRBJ1-3; CDR3 protein: ASSSVSSGFSGNTIY
V gene: TRBV19; J gene: TRBJ2-1; CDR3 protein: ASSPLGQGNEQF
V gene: TRBV6-5; J gene: TRBJ1-3; CDR3 protein: ASRGQGGNTIY
V gene: TRBV18; J gene: TRBJ1-3; CDR3 protein: ASSPLETLYSGNTIY
V gene: TRBV19; J gene: TRBJ1-2; CDR3 protein: ASSPLPTDTSNYGYT
V gene: TRBV28; J gene: TRBJ1-2; CDR3 protein: ASSLMSGPFYGYT
V gene: TRBV5-8; J gene: TRBJ1-2; CDR3 protein: ASSSDSYGYT
V gene: TRBV19; J gene: TRBJ1-2; CDR3 protein: ASTPPPGLGGYT
V gene: TRBV27; J gene: TRBJ2-7; CDR3 protein: ATRTSGIYSSYEQY
V gene: TRBV19; J gene: TRBJ1-1; CDR3 protein: ASSKIQGNAEAF
V gene: TRBV27; J gene: TRBJ1-1; CDR3 protein: ASSLYRDTEAF
V gene: TRBV27; J gene: TRBJ2-7; CDR3 protein: ASSRKRDGPPAYEQY
V gene: TRBV21-1; J gene: TRBJ2-1; CDR3 protein: ASSIRTSGSGCNEQF
V gene: TRBV9; J gene: TRBJ2-2; CDR3 protein: ASSVEPRRELF
V gene: TRBV7-2; J gene: TRBJ1-6; CDR3 protein: ASSSGWRQGRSPLH
V gene: TRBV5-6; J gene: TRBJ1-3; CDR3 protein: ASSLVDSGNTIY